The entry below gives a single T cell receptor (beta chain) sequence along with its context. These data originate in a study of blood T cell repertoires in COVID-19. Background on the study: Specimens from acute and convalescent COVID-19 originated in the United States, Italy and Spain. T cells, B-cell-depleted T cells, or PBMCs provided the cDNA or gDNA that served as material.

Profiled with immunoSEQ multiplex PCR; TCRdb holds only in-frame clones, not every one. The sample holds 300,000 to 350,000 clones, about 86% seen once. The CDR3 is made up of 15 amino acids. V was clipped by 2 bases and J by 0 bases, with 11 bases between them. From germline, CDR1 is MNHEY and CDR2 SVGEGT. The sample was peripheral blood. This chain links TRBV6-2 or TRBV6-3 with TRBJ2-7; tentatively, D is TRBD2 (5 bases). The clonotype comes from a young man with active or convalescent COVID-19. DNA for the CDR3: TGTGCCAGCAGTTACCTTCCGGGGATCTCCTACGAGCAGTACTTC. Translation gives CASSYLPGISYEQYF.